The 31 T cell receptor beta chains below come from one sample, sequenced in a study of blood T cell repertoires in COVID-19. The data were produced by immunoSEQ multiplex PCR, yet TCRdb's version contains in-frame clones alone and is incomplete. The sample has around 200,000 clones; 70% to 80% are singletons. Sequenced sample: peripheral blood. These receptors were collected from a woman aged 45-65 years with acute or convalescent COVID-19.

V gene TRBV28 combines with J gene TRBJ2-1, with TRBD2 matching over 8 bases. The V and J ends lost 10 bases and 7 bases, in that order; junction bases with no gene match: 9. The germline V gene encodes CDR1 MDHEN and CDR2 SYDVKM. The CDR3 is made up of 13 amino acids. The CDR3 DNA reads TGTGCCACCCTACCGGGGGGGCATAATGAGCAGTTCTTC. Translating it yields CATLPGGHNEQFF.

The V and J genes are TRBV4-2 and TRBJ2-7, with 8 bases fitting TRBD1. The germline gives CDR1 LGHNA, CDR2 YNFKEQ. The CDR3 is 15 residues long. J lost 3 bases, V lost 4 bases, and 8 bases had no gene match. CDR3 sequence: CASSPSDGTGYEQYF. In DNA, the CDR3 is TGTGCCAGCAGCCCATCTGACGGGACAGGCTACGAGCAGTACTTC.

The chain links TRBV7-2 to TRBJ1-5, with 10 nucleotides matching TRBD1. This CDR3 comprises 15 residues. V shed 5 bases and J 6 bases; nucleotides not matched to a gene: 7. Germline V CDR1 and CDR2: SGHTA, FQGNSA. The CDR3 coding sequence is TGTGCCAGCAGCCCTGACAGGGGGCTAGGTCAGCCCCAGCATTTT. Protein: CASSPDRGLGQPQHF.

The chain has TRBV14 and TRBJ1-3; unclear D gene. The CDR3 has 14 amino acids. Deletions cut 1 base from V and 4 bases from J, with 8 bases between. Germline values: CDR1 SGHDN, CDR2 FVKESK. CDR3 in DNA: TGTGCCAGCAGCCAAGGCCAGTTCGGAAACACCATATATTTT. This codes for CASSQGQFGNTIYF.

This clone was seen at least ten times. The CDR3 protein is CASSAGTAGYTF. Written as DNA, the CDR3 is TGTGCCAGCAGTGCCGGGACAGCTGGCTACACCTTC. The rearrangement joins TRBV6-2 or TRBV6-3 to TRBJ1-2; 7 bases line up with TRBD1. This CDR3 has 12 amino acids. The V segment lost 5 bases and the J segment 7 bases; nucleotides outside the gene matches: 4. CDR1 MNHEY and CDR2 SVGEGT come from the germline V gene.

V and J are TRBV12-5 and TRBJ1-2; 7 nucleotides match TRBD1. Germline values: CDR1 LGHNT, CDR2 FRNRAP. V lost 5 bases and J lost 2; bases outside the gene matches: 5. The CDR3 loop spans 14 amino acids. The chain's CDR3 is CASGRTGENYGYTF. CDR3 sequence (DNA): TGTGCTAGTGGTCGGACAGGCGAGAACTATGGCTACACCTTC.

The CDR3 loop reads CASSYSSTGNTDTQYF. In DNA, the CDR3 is TGTGCCAGCAGTTACTCGAGCACAGGAAACACAGATACGCAGTATTTT. V usage is TRBV6-5 and J usage is TRBJ2-3; D possibly corresponds to TRBD1 (5 bases). From germline, CDR1 is MNHEY and CDR2 SVGAGI. Between the trimmed V and J ends, which lost 0 bases and 2 bases, there was a span of 12 bases. The CDR3 has 16 residues.

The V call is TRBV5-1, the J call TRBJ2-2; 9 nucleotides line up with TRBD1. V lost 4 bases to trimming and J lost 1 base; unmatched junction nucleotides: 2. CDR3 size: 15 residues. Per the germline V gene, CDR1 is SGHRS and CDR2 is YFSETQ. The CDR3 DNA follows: TGCGCCAGCAGCGTGGGACAGGGGAACACCGGGGAGCTGTTTTTT. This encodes CASSVGQGNTGELFF. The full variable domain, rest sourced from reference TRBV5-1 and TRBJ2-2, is KAGVTQTPRYLIKTRGQQVTLSCSPISGHRSVSWYQQTPGQGLQFLFEYFSETQRNKGNFPGRFSGRQFSNSRSEMNVSTLELGDSALYLCASSVGQGNTGELFFGEGSRLTVL.

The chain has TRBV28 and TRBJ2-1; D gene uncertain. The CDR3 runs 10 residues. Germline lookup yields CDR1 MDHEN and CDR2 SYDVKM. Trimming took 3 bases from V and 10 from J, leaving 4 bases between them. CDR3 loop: CASSFGEQFF. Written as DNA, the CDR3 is TGTGCCAGCAGTTTCGGGGAGCAGTTCTTC.

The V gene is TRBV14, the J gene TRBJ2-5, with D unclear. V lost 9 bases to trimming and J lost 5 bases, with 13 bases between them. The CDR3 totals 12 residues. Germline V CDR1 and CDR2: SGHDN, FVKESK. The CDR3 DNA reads TGTGCCAGTCATCGGGTGTCGGAGACCCAGTACTTC. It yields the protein CASHRVSETQYF.

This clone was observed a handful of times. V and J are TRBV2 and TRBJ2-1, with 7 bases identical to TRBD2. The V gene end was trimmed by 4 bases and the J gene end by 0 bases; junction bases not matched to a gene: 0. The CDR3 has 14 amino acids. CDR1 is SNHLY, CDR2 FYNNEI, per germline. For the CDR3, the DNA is TGTGCCAGCAGTGCGGGGGGCTCCTACAATGAGCAGTTCTTC. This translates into CASSAGGSYNEQFF.

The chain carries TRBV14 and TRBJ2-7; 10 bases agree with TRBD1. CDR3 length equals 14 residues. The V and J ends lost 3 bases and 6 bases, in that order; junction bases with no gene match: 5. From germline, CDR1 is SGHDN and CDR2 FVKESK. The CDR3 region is CASSHGTGAREQYF. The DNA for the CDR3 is TGTGCCAGCAGCCATGGGACAGGGGCCCGCGAGCAGTACTTC.

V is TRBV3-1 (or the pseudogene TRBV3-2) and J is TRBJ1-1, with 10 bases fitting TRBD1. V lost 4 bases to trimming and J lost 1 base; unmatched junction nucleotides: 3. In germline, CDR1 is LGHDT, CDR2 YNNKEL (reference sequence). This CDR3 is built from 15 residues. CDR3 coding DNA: TGTGCCAGCAGCCCACGGACAGGGGGGAACACTGAAGCTTTCTTT. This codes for CASSPRTGGNTEAFF.

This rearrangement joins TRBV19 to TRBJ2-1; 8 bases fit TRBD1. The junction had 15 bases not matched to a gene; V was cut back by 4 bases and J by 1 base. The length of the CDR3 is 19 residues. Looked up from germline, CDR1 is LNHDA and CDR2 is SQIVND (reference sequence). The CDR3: CASSTPTRDRLQSYNEQFF. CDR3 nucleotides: TGTGCCAGTAGTACCCCCACCCGGGACAGGCTACAATCCTACAATGAGCAGTTCTTC.

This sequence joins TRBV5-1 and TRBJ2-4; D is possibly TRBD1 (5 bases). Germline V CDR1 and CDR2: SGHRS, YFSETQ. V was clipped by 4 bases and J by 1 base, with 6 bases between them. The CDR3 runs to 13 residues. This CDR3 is CASSAGAKNIQYF. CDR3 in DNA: TGCGCCAGCAGCGCAGGGGCCAAAAACATTCAGTACTTC. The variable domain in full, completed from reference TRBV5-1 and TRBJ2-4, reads KAGVTQTPRYLIKTRGQQVTLSCSPISGHRSVSWYQQTPGQGLQFLFEYFSETQRNKGNFPGRFSGRQFSNSRSEMNVSTLELGDSALYLCASSAGAKNIQYFGAGTRLSVL.

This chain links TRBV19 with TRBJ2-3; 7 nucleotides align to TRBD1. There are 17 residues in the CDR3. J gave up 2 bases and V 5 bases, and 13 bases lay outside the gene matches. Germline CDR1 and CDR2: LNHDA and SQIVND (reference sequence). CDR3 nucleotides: TGTGCCAGTAGTTCCTCGGATAGACAGGGCCCCACAGATACGCAGTATTTT. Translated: CASSSSDRQGPTDTQYF.

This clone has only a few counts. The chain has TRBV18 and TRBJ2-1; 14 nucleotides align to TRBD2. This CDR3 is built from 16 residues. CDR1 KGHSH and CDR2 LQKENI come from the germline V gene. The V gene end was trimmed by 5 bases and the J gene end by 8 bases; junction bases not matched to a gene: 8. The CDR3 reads CASSSGTSGRRYEQFF. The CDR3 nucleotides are TGTGCCAGCTCATCCGGGACTAGCGGGAGAAGGTATGAGCAGTTCTTC.

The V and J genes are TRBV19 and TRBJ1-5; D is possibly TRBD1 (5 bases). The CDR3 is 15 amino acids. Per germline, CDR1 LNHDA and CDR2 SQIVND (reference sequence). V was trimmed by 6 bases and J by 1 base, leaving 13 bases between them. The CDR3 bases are TGTGCCAGTAGAGATAACAGGTTCAGCAATCAGCCCCAGCATTTT. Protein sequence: CASRDNRFSNQPQHF. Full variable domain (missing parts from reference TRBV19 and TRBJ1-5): DGGITQSPKYLFRKEGQNVTLSCEQNLNHDAMYWYRQDPGQGLRLIYYSQIVNDFQKGDIAEGYSVSREKKESFPLTVTSAQKNPTAFYLCASRDNRFSNQPQHFGDGTRLSIL.

CDR3 coding DNA: TGTGCCAGCAGTCTTGACAGGCGCACTGAAGCTTTCTTT. Its translation is CASSLDRRTEAFF. V gene TRBV6-2 or TRBV6-3 combines with J gene TRBJ1-1; TRBD1 might be the D (6 bases). The CDR3 runs to 13 residues. In germline, CDR1 is MNHEY, CDR2 SVGEGT. V lost 5 bases to trimming and J lost 4 bases, with 11 bases between them.

Here the CDR3 DNA reads TGCGCCAGCAGCGCGACTAGCGGGAGCTCCTACAATGAGCAGTTCTTC. Its translation is CASSATSGSSYNEQFF. This chain links TRBV10-2 with TRBJ2-1; 12 bases fit TRBD2. Germline values: CDR1 WSHSY, CDR2 SAAADI. The CDR3 sequence is 16 residues long. V lost 6 bases and J lost 0; bases outside the gene matches: 3.

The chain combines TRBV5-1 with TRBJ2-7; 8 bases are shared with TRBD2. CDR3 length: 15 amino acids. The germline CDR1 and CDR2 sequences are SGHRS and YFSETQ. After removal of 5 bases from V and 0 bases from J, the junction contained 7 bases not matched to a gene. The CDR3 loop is CASRRGAGSSYEQYF. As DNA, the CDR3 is TGCGCCAGCAGGCGGGGGGCTGGGAGCTCCTACGAGCAGTACTTC.

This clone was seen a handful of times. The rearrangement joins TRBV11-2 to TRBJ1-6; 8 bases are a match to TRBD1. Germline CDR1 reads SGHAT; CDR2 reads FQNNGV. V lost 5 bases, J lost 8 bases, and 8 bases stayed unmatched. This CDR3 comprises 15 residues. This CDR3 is CASSLWGTGDSPLHF. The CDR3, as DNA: TGTGCCAGCAGCCTGTGGGGGACAGGTGATTCACCCCTCCACTTT. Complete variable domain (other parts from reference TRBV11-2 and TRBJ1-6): EAGVAQSPRYKIIEKRQSVAFWCNPISGHATLYWYQQILGQGPKLLIQFQNNGVVDDSQLPKDRFSAERLKGVDSTLKIQPAKLEDSAVYLCASSLWGTGDSPLHFGNGTRLTVT.

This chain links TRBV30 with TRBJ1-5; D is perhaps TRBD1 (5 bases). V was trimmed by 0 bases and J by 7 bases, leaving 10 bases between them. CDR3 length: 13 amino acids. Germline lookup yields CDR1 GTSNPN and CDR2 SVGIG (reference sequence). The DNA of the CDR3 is TGTGCCTGGAGTGTAGGCCAGGGACAGCCCCAGCATTTT. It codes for CAWSVGQGQPQHF.

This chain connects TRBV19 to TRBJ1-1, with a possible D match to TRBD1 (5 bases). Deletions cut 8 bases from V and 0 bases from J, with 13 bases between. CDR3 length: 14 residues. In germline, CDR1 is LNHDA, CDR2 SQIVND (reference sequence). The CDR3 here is CASGRQILNTEAFF. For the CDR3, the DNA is TGTGCCAGTGGCAGACAGATTTTGAACACTGAAGCTTTCTTT.

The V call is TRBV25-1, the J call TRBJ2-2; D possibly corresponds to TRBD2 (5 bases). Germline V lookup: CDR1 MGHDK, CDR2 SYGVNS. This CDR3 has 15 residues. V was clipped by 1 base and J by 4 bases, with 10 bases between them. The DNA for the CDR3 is TGTGCCAGCAGTGAATGGTTAGGGAGCACCGGGGAGCTGTTTTTT. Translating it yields CASSEWLGSTGELFF.

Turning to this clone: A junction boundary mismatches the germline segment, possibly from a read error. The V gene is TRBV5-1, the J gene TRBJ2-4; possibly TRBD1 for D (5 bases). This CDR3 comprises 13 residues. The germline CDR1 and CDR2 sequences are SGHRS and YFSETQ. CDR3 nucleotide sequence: TGCGCCAGCAGCTTGGTTACAGGTCCTCAAATGGACTTC. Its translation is CASSLVTGPQMDF.

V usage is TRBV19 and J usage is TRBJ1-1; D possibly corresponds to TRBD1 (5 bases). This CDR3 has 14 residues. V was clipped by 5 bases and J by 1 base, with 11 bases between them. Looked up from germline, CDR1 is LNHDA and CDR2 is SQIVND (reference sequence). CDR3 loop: CASSLLRGNTEAFF. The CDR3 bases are TGTGCCAGTAGTCTATTAAGGGGGAACACTGAAGCTTTCTTT.

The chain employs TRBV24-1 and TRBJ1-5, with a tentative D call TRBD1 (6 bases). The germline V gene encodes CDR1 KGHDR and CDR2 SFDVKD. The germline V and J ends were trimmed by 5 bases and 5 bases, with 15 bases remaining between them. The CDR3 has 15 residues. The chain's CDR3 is CATSVRGQRDQPQHF. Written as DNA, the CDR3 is TGTGCCACCAGTGTCAGGGGACAACGGGATCAGCCCCAGCATTTT.

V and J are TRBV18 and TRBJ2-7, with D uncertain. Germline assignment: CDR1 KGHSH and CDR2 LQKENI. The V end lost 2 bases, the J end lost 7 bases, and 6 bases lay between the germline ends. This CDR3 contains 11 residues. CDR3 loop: CASSPGLEQYF. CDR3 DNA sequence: TGTGCCAGCTCACCAGGGCTTGAGCAGTACTTC. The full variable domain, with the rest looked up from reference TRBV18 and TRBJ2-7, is NAGVMQNPRHLVRRRGQEARLRCSPMKGHSHVYWYRQLPEEGLKFMVYLQKENIIDESGMPKERFSAEFPKEGPSILRIQQVVRGDSAAYFCASSPGLEQYFGPGTRLTVT.

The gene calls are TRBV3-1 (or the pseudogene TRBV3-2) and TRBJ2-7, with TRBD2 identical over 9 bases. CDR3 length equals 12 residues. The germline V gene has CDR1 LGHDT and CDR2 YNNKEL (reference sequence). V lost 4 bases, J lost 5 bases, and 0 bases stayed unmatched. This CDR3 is CASSRTSDEQYF. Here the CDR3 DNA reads TGTGCCAGCAGCCGGACTAGCGACGAGCAGTACTTC.

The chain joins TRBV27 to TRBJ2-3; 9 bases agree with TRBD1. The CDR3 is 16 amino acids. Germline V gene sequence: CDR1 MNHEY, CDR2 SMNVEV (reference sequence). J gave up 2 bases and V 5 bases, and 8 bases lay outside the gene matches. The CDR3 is CASSAEGTGYTDTQYF. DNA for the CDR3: TGTGCCAGCAGTGCCGAGGGGACAGGGTACACAGATACGCAGTATTTT.